The 14 T cell receptor beta chains below all came from one sample that was sequenced in a study of blood T cell repertoires in COVID-19. This table comes from immunoSEQ multiplex PCR, and its TCRdb copy is limited to in-frame clones, with some not included. The repertoire holds 310,000 or so clones, with roughly 88% as singletons. What was sequenced was peripheral blood. These receptors were taken from a woman in her forties or fifties with acute or convalescent COVID-19.

This sequence joins TRBV7-2 and TRBJ2-7, with 11 bases aligning to TRBD2. V lost 5 bases, J lost 3 bases, and 6 bases stayed unmatched. Germline V gives CDR1 SGHTA, CDR2 FQGNSA. The CDR3 loop spans 15 amino acids. The CDR3 is CASSPTSGGIYEQYF. The CDR3, as DNA: TGTGCCAGCAGCCCCACTAGCGGGGGTATCTACGAGCAGTACTTC.

This sequence joins TRBV9 and TRBJ1-3; a weak D match, TRBD1 (6 bases). This CDR3 is 17 amino acids long. Germline V lookup: CDR1 SGDLS, CDR2 YYNGEE. Trimming took off 0 bases at V and 0 bases at J, with 13 bases between the two ends. CDR3 in amino acids: CASSVADSLSSGNTIYF. As DNA, the CDR3 is TGTGCCAGCAGCGTAGCGGACAGTTTAAGCTCTGGAAACACCATATATTTT.

The J gene is TRBJ1-2, the V gene TRBV5-1; 8 nucleotides line up with TRBD1. The J segment lost 7 bases and the V segment lost 3 bases, leaving 8 bases of the junction unmatched. The CDR3 has 14 residues. Germline CDR1 is SGHRS and CDR2 is YFSETQ. The CDR3, as DNA: TGCGCCAGCAGCTCCGGGACAGGCGTCCCTGGCTACACCTTC. Protein product: CASSSGTGVPGYTF.

The chain recombines TRBV4-1 with TRBJ1-5, with 9 bases lining up with TRBD1. The germline V gene encodes CDR1 MGHRA and CDR2 YSYEKL. This CDR3 contains 16 residues. J gave up 1 base and V 0 bases, and 1 base lay outside the gene matches. In DNA form, the CDR3 reads TGCGCCAGCAGCCAAGATGGGACAGGGAGCAATCAGCCCCAGCATTTT. Its protein product is CASSQDGTGSNQPQHF.

This clone showed up just once. CDR3 sequence: CASSVLAGGADTQYF. CDR3 nucleotide sequence: TGTGCCAGCAGCGTACTAGCGGGAGGGGCAGATACGCAGTATTTT. This chain links TRBV7-3 with TRBJ2-3; 13 nucleotides match TRBD2. The CDR3 has 15 amino acids. V lost 5 bases and J lost 4; bases outside the gene matches: 3. CDR1 SGHTA and CDR2 FQGTGA come from the germline V gene.

The rearrangement uses TRBV10-1 and TRBJ1-2, with no clear D. This CDR3 spans 12 amino acids. CDR1 WNHNN and CDR2 SYGVQD come from the germline V gene (reference sequence). Trimming took 0 bases from V and 6 from J, leaving 5 bases between them. This CDR3 reads CASSESRNGYTF. CDR3 nucleotide sequence: TGCGCCAGCAGTGAGTCCAGGAATGGCTACACCTTC.

The CDR3 loop reads CASSWPPAGVYEQYF. The CDR3 DNA is TGTGCCAGCAGCTGGCCCCCTGCAGGGGTGTACGAGCAGTACTTC. V gene TRBV5-5 combines with J gene TRBJ2-7, with D tentatively TRBD1 (6 bases). Trimming pared 3 bases from V and 4 bases from J, leaving 17 bases between. This CDR3 region has 15 residues. The V gene's germline CDR1 is SGHKS and CDR2 YYEKEE (reference sequence).

This chain joins TRBV4-3 and TRBJ2-3, with 9 bases matching TRBD2. Trimming removed 10 bases from V and 5 bases from J; junction bases left unmatched: 13. This CDR3 is 15 amino acids long. The germline gives CDR1 LGHNA, CDR2 YSLEER. CDR3 in DNA: TGCGCCACCCATGCTGATAGCGGGAGAGTAGATACGCAGTATTTT. It translates to CATHADSGRVDTQYF.

The chain combines TRBV5-1 with TRBJ2-6; D uncertain. V was cut by 4 bases and J by 2 bases, with 7 bases left in between. CDR3 length equals 14 residues. Per the germline V gene, CDR1 is SGHRS and CDR2 is YFSETQ. CDR3 region: CASSTVAGANVLTF. The CDR3 bases are TGCGCCAGCAGCACGGTTGCTGGGGCCAACGTCCTGACTTTC. The whole variable domain, remainder taken from reference TRBV5-1 and TRBJ2-6, is KAGVTQTPRYLIKTRGQQVTLSCSPISGHRSVSWYQQTPGQGLQFLFEYFSETQRNKGNFPGRFSGRQFSNSRSEMNVSTLELGDSALYLCASSTVAGANVLTFGAGSRLTVL.

On this clone itself: The sample has other DNA sequences that encode this CDR3 too. The V and J genes are TRBV2 and TRBJ1-2; tentatively, D is TRBD1 (5 bases). CDR1 and CDR2 (germline): SNHLY, FYNNEI. V was cut by 3 bases and J by 4 bases, with 15 bases left in between. CDR3 length equals 15 residues. This CDR3 is CASSEVGREGYGYTF. Here the CDR3 DNA reads TGTGCCAGCAGTGAGGTGGGCAGGGAGGGCTATGGCTACACCTTC.

The chain recombines TRBV28 with TRBJ1-4, with D maybe TRBD1 (6 bases). The CDR3 sequence is 14 residues long. The ends were cut back, 7 bases at V and 8 bases at J, with 17 bases in the middle. Per the germline V gene, CDR1 is MDHEN and CDR2 is SYDVKM. The CDR3 spells CASKRQDVMEKLFF. Here the CDR3 DNA reads TGTGCCAGCAAAAGACAGGACGTGATGGAAAAACTGTTTTTT.

J is TRBJ2-3 and V is TRBV28; the D gene is possibly TRBD1 (6 bases). The CDR3 consists of 14 residues. Germline V gene data show CDR1 as MDHEN and CDR2 as SYDVKM. Between the trimmed V and J ends, which lost 6 bases and 5 bases, there was a span of 15 bases. The DNA of the CDR3 is TGTGCCAGCAGGACGGATCAGGGGCAAGATACGCAGTATTTT. It specifies CASRTDQGQDTQYF.

The chain links TRBV3-1 (or the pseudogene TRBV3-2) to TRBJ2-7; D gene ambiguous. The CDR3 sequence is 12 residues long. V was cut by 3 bases and J by 7 bases, with 10 bases left in between. CDR1 and CDR2 (germline): LGHDT, YNNKEL (reference sequence). The CDR3 reads CASSHTAREQYF. CDR3 in DNA: TGTGCCAGCAGCCACACCGCTCGGGAGCAGTACTTC.

In the case of this clone: One end of the junction does not line up with germline, which may come from a read error. The genes are TRBV7-3 and TRBJ2-1; TRBD1 might be the D (5 bases). The CDR3 is made up of 15 amino acids. The V gene's germline CDR1 is SGHTA and CDR2 FQGTGA. CDR3 nucleotides: TGTGCCAGCAGCGTAACCTCGGACATTTACAATGAGCAGTTCTTC. It is translated as CASSVTSDIYNEQFF.